These T cell receptor beta chains were read from a single sample in a study of blood T cell repertoires in COVID-19. Sequencing used immunoSEQ multiplex PCR; TCRdb keeps in-frame clones, though not all of them. This table has fewer than 250,000 clones, 88% appearing once. Sequencing input: peripheral blood. The receptors stem from a man between 25 and 39 years old with acute or convalescent COVID-19. CDR3s include the opening cysteine and the closing phenylalanine or tryptophan.

v_call: TRBV2; j_call: TRBJ2-2; cdr3_aa: CASWRGGVTGELFF
v_call: TRBV4-1; j_call: TRBJ1-5; cdr3_aa: CASSQRTGDQPQHF
v_call: TRBV19; j_call: TRBJ1-5; cdr3_aa: CAAGGRTGSLYSNQPQHF
v_call: TRBV29-1; j_call: TRBJ1-6; cdr3_aa: CSVEETANSPLHF
v_call: TRBV9; j_call: TRBJ1-1; cdr3_aa: CASSVRTGDTEAFF
v_call: TRBV12-3/TRBV12-4; j_call: TRBJ2-7; cdr3_aa: CASSSKGAYEQYF
v_call: TRBV5-4; j_call: TRBJ2-5; cdr3_aa: CASSRGSVVGETQYF
v_call: TRBV10-2; j_call: TRBJ1-1; cdr3_aa: CASSLQGGITEAFF
v_call: TRBV2; j_call: TRBJ1-1; cdr3_aa: CASSEAFGGTEAFF
v_call: TRBV2; j_call: TRBJ2-1; cdr3_aa: CASSRDSNSYNEQFF